This T cell receptor (beta chain) was sequenced during a study of blood T cell repertoires in COVID-19. In terms of age and location, participants ranged from about 18 to 95 years and lived in about 25 US areas. Each recovered donor of Cohort 3 presented with two negative PCRs, clearance, or symptom resolution. The repertoire was sequenced with immunoSEQ multiplex PCR; TCRdb's copy has only in-frame clones and lacks some. The sample has more than 300,000 clones, more than 75% seen once. Sample: PBMCs or T cells enriched from blood (not recorded which). The clonotype originates from a woman between 18 and 29 years old who had recovered from COVID-19.

CDR3 coding DNA: TGTGCCAGCAGCCCCGGACAGGGGAGCAATCAGCCCCAGCATTTT. Protein: CASSPGQGSNQPQHF. The genes are TRBV11-2 and TRBJ1-5; 9 nucleotides align to TRBD1. CDR1 is SGHAT and CDR2 is FQNNGV in the germline V gene. Trimming at V came to 5 bases and at J to 1 base, leaving 3 bases not matched to a gene. The CDR3 is 15 residues long.